This TCR beta chain was sequenced during a study of blood T cells in healthy people across ages. This clonotype was picked up a small number of times. The antigen remains unidentified. Overall study results and limits: Naive CD4+ cell counts and diversity both ran higher in long-lived than in aged donors. Not knowing donor CMV status may have confounded expanded clonotype changes.

Together with a sample-barcoded 5' primer, a J-beta primer mix was included in a second PCR lasting about 6 to 11 cycles. Researchers report that a template-switch adaptor with 12 random nucleotides tagged each cDNA molecule. All samples gave at least 2.5 million CDR3-containing paired-end reads. From the 5' RACE reads, TCRdb called clonotypes with MiXCR, one entry per CDR3 protein. The sample has roughly 900,000 distinct CDR3 sequences, roughly 43% seen once. Source material: blood. The receptor was derived from a man younger than 45 in good health.

This CDR3 reads CAISTDRVSGEQYF. The CDR3 region has the DNA TGTGCCATCAGCACCGACAGGGTATCGGGCGAGCAGTACTTC. The genes are TRBV10-3 and TRBJ2-5; the match to TRBD1 covers 7 bases. Judging by the DNA end, TRBJ2-7 fits better; the J call may be wrong. The V gene's germline CDR1 is ENHRY and CDR2 SYGVKD. The CDR3 runs to 14 residues.